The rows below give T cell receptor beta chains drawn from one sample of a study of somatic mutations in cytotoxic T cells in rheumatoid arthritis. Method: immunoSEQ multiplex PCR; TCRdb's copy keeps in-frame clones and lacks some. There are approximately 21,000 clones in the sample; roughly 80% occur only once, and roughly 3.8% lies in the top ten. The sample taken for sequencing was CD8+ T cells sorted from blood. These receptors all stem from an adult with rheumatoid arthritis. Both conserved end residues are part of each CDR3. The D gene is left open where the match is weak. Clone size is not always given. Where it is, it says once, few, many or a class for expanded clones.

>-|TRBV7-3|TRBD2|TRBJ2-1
CASSDSTSRSGDEQFF
TGTGCCAGCAGCGATTCGACTAGTCGTAGCGGGGATGAGCAGTTCTTC
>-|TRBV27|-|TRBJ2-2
CASSFGGQPGELFF
TGTGCCAGCAGTTTCGGAGGGCAACCCGGGGAGCTGTTTTTT
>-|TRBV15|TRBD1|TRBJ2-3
CATSRVETGATDTQYF
TGTGCCACCAGCAGAGTGGAGACAGGGGCCACAGATACGCAGTATTTT
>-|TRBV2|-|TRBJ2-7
CASSGGSALSYEQYF
TGTGCCAGCAGTGGAGGTAGCGCCCTCTCCTACGAGCAGTACTTC
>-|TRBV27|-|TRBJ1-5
CASSPTGGLSNQPQHF
TGTGCCAGCAGTCCGACGGGAGGGTTAAGCAATCAGCCCCAGCATTTT
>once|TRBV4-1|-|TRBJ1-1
CASSQDPAGAEAFF
TGCGCCAGCAGCCAAGATCCGGCTGGGGCAGAAGCTTTCTTT
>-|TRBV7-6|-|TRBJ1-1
CASSLAGGGGTEAFF
TGTGCCAGCAGCTTAGCGGGGGGGGGCGGCACTGAAGCTTTCTTT
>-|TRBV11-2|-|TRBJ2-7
CASSSEVWRAASYEQYF
TGTGCCAGCAGCTCTGAGGTCTGGCGGGCGGCCTCCTACGAGCAGTACTTC
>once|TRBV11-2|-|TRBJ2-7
CASSSLGRAYEQYF
TGTGCCAGCTCCTCCTTGGGCAGGGCCTACGAGCAGTACTTC
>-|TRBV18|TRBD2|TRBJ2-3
CASSLLRAGSGDTQYF
TGTGCCAGCTCACTTCTCAGAGCGGGAAGTGGAGATACGCAGTATTTT